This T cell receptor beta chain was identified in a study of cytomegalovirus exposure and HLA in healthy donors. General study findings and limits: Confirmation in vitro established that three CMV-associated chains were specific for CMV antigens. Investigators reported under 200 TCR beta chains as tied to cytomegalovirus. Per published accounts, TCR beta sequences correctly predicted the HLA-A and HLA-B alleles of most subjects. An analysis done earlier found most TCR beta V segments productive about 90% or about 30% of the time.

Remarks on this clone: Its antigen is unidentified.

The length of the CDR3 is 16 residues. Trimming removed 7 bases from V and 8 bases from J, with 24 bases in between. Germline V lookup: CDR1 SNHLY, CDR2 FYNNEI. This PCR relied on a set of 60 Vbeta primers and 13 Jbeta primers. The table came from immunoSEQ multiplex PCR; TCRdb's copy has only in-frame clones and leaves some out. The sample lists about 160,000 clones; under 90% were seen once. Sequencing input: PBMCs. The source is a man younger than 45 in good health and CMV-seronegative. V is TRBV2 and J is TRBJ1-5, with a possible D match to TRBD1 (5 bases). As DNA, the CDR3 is TGTGCCAGCACCTTGACGCTTCTTGACAGCCCGAAGCCCCAGCATTTT. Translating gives CASTLTLLDSPKPQHF.